This section outlines one T cell receptor beta chain sequence together with its context. Its antigen is currently unknown. This specimen comes from a study of shared clonotypes between healthy human individuals. This CDR3 comprises 11 residues. CDR1 is ENHRY, CDR2 SYGVKD, per germline. The V and J ends lost 6 bases and 3 bases respectively, with 6 bases between them. Notes on the study in general: The represented genetic and exposure-history diversity was limited by the small number of donors. Among the subsets, naive ones generally showed larger estimated richness than memory ones.

An even split of each subset's genomic DNA across several immunoSEQ plates was performed. In replicate PCRs of sorted subsets, roughly 190 ng DNA, tens of thousands of T cell genomes, was used. Generated by immunoSEQ multiplex PCR, the TCRdb table keeps only in-frame clones and is missing some. The sample has 640,000 or so clones; about two thirds are singletons. The chain links TRBV10-3 to TRBJ2-7; D not certain. This clonotype was sampled from a woman aged 30 to 39 in good health. The specimen sequenced was memory CD4+ T cells sorted from blood. Described subset: CD45RA-negative fraction. The CDR3 sequence: CAIRVDYEQYF. The CDR3 DNA reads TGTGCCATCAGAGTGGACTACGAGCAGTACTTC.